This TCR beta chain was sequenced in a study of T-cell reconstitution after alpha-beta-depleted transplantation in children. Trimming stripped 7 bases from V and 1 base from J, with 20 bases between. Germline V gives CDR1 SGHRS, CDR2 YFSETQ. The CDR3 is made up of 16 amino acids. Overall study findings and caveats: Alpha-beta T cells present about two months after transplant were reported to originate from several hundred expanded graft clones. After one year, T-cell counts and TCRbeta diversity mostly came from new T cells.

Unique molecular identifiers were used in preparing the TCRbeta library. TCRdb redid the calling of the PCR reads with MiXCR, one entry per CDR3 protein. Of fewer than 350,000 distinct CDR3 sequences in the sample, roughly 12% were seen once. This clonotype came up many times. Its target is unknown. The material sequenced was peripheral blood, taken 180 days after TCRalphabeta/CD19-depleted stem cell transplant. V gene TRBV5-1 combines with J gene TRBJ2-5, with D possibly being TRBD1 (5 bases). This TCR derives from a male patient under 10 years old who had a stem cell transplant for chronic granulomatous disease, so the T cells may come from the graft donor. The CDR3 DNA sequence: TGCGCCAGCGGGTTTTGGCAGGGAAGATTCCAAGAGACCCAGTACTTC. This codes for CASGFWQGRFQETQYF.